These 10 T cell receptor beta chains originate from one sample sequenced in a study of shared clonotypes between healthy human individuals. Clones were sequenced by immunoSEQ multiplex PCR, and TCRdb holds only the in-frame ones, with some missing. The sample consists of about 680,000 clones, 72% of them appearing once. The sample consisted of memory CD4+ T cells sorted from blood. The subset here: CD45RA-negative fraction. These receptor sequences come from a woman between 25 and 40 years old in good health.

The chain uses TRBV18 and TRBJ2-2, with TRBD2 as a possible D gene (6 bases). Germline CDR1 reads KGHSH; CDR2 reads LQKENI. The germline V and J ends were trimmed by 2 bases and 4 bases, with 20 bases remaining between them. The CDR3 totals 18 residues. CDR3 amino acids: CASSPRTLTLGGTGELFF. For the CDR3, the DNA is TGTGCCAGCTCACCAAGGACACTCACCCTGGGGGGCACCGGGGAGCTGTTTTTT.

In the case of this clone: A read error likely explains this, since a far larger clone differs by one base. CDR3 residues: CASSLEAGNEKLFF. In DNA, the CDR3 is TGCGCCAGCAGCTTGGAGGCAGGAAATGAAAAACTGTTTTTT. The rearrangement joins TRBV5-1 to TRBJ1-4, with unresolved D. Trimming removed 0 bases at V and 5 bases at J, with 8 bases between. Germline lookup yields CDR1 SGHRS and CDR2 YFSETQ. CDR3 size: 14 residues.

The V call is TRBV4-1, the J call TRBJ1-5; 8 nucleotides line up with TRBD1. Germline V gene data show CDR1 as MGHRA and CDR2 as YSYEKL. The CDR3 is made up of 15 amino acids. V was pared by 0 bases and J by 7 bases, with 5 bases of the junction left unmatched. CDR3 DNA: TGCGCCAGCAGCCAAGAAGGACAGGGCAGGCAGCCCCAGCATTTT. Translation gives CASSQEGQGRQPQHF.

The chain employs TRBV6-1 and TRBJ2-6, with D perhaps matching TRBD2 (5 bases). V shed 3 bases and J shed 4 bases, with 16 bases lying between them. Per the germline V gene, CDR1 is MNHNS and CDR2 is SASEGT. This CDR3 has 17 residues. The CDR3 sequence: CASSDPDGSGGANVLTF. The CDR3 DNA reads as TGTGCCAGCAGTGACCCAGATGGGAGCGGAGGGGCCAACGTCCTGACTTTC.

Remarks on this clone: Possible read error: a much larger clone is one base away. This chain uses TRBV11-2 with TRBJ2-1; D is ambiguous. This CDR3 contains 11 residues. The germline CDR1 and CDR2 sequences are SGHAT and FQNNGV. Trimming took 5 bases from V and 2 from J, leaving 1 base between them. The CDR3 loop reads CASSAYNEQFF. The DNA of the CDR3 is TGTGCCAGCAGCGCCTACAATGAGCAGTTCTTC.

This sequence joins TRBV28 and TRBJ2-4; D unclear. The V and J ends lost 4 bases and 1 base respectively, with 11 bases between them. This CDR3 has 15 amino acids. Per the germline V gene, CDR1 is MDHEN and CDR2 is SYDVKM. The CDR3 DNA follows: TGTGCCAGCAGTTACGCTACCGGGGCCAAAAACATTCAGTACTTC. It codes for CASSYATGAKNIQYF.

The rearrangement joins TRBV28 to TRBJ2-7; 7 nucleotides line up with TRBD1. Per germline, CDR1 MDHEN and CDR2 SYDVKM. Trimming at V came to 5 bases and at J to 0 bases, leaving 10 bases not matched to a gene. The CDR3 sequence is 16 residues long. This CDR3 is CASSPFVRGTSYEQYF. For the CDR3, the DNA is TGTGCCAGCAGTCCGTTTGTCAGGGGGACCTCCTACGAGCAGTACTTC.

The CDR3 here is CASSLAGAGTEAFF. The CDR3 DNA is TGTGCCAGCAGCTTGGCGGGGGCCGGCACTGAAGCTTTCTTT. This sequence joins TRBV5-4 and TRBJ1-1, with D perhaps matching TRBD1 (6 bases). This CDR3 comprises 14 residues. V lost 0 bases and J lost 4, with 10 bases in between. In germline, CDR1 is SGHNT, CDR2 YYREEE (reference sequence).

The chain links TRBV5-1 to TRBJ2-2; TRBD2 matches at 16 bases. The CDR3 is made up of 17 amino acids. The germline V gene encodes CDR1 SGHRS and CDR2 YFSETQ. V lost 6 bases, J lost 4 bases, and 6 bases stayed unmatched. CDR3 sequence reads: CASTGTSGRAGTGELFF. In nucleotides, the CDR3 is TGCGCCAGCACCGGGACTAGCGGGAGGGCCGGCACCGGGGAGCTGTTTTTT.

The chain joins TRBV2 to TRBJ2-7; tentative D call: TRBD1 (6 bases). Germline V gene data show CDR1 as SNHLY and CDR2 as FYNNEI. Between the trimmed V and J ends, which lost 9 bases and 1 base, there was a span of 16 bases. The CDR3 is 14 residues long. The CDR3 nucleotides are TGTGCCAGTCTCCGGGACACCGCATCCTACGAGCAGTACTTC. Its protein product is CASLRDTASYEQYF.